The 13 T cell receptor beta chains given below trace back to one sample, sequenced in a study of OX40 agonist ivuxolimab in advanced cancers. Some clones are missing from TCRdb's copy, which holds only in-frame ones; the method was immunoSEQ multiplex PCR. The table has 95,000 to 150,000 clones, 80% to 95% seen once; the top ten hold approximately 0.15%. Sequenced material: CD4+ or CD8+ T cells sorted from blood, taken in a trial of the OX40 agonist ivuxolimab. The receptors originated from an adult with an advanced solid tumor such as melanoma, head and neck, liver or kidney cancer.

The chain joins TRBV28 to TRBJ2-3; D may be TRBD2 (5 bases). V shed 5 bases and J shed 9 bases, with 18 bases lying between them. Germline V lookup: CDR1 MDHEN, CDR2 SYDVKM. This CDR3 has 14 residues. DNA for the CDR3: TGTGCCAGCAGTACAACTAGGTCGAGAAGGACGCAGTATTTT. The encoded protein is CASSTTRSRRTQYF.

This clone appeared a single time. This chain joins TRBV7-9 and TRBJ2-3; D gene ambiguous. V was clipped by 3 bases and J by 7 bases, with 11 bases between them. CDR1 and CDR2 from the germline V gene are SEHNR and FQNEAQ (reference sequence). The CDR3 length is 13 residues. CDR3 DNA sequence: TGTGCCAGCAGCTTGGCGCTCCTAAATACGCAGTATTTT. It encodes CASSLALLNTQYF.

The chain has TRBV7-9 and TRBJ2-4; 9 bases fit TRBD2. The V gene end was trimmed by 1 base and the J gene end by 5 bases; junction bases not matched to a gene: 9. The CDR3 runs to 17 residues. Germline V gene data show CDR1 as SEHNR and CDR2 as FQNEAQ (reference sequence). Here the CDR3 DNA reads TGTGCCAGCAGCTTAGGTTGGCAGCGGGAGGTGGAAAACATTCAGTACTTC. Translation: CASSLGWQREVENIQYF.

The chain recombines TRBV6-6 with TRBJ2-2, with 8 bases that match TRBD1. This CDR3 spans 14 amino acids. Trimming at V came to 6 bases and at J to 7 bases, leaving 7 bases not matched to a gene. The germline V gene has CDR1 MNHNY and CDR2 SVGAGI (reference sequence). The CDR3 DNA reads TGTGCCAGCAGACCGGCAGGGGGCATCGGGGAGCTGTTTTTT. Translating it yields CASRPAGGIGELFF.

This clone was detected only once. This chain connects TRBV6-1 to TRBJ1-6; the D is unclear. Trimming left V 2 bases short and J 10 bases short, with 15 bases between. Germline values: CDR1 MNHNS, CDR2 SASEGT. The length of the CDR3 is 15 residues. The CDR3 loop is CASSEYARSDSPLHF. The CDR3 DNA follows: TGTGCCAGCAGTGAATATGCAAGGAGTGACTCACCCCTCCACTTT.

J is TRBJ2-5 and V is TRBV5-1; D may be TRBD2 (6 bases). The CDR3 covers 14 residues. The V end was cut by 2 bases, the J end by 5 bases, with 13 bases between. Germline-derived CDR1 and CDR2 are SGHRS and YFSETQ. The CDR3 reads CASSFFGSRETQYF. CDR3 nucleotide sequence: TGCGCCAGCAGCTTCTTCGGGAGTAGGGAGACCCAGTACTTC.

As for this clone: The same CDR3 can be traced to other DNA sequences in this sample. This rearrangement joins TRBV18 to TRBJ2-3; D not resolved. From germline, CDR1 is KGHSH and CDR2 LQKENI. The CDR3 spans 12 residues. V lost 0 bases and J lost 5, with 3 bases in between. The CDR3 reads CASSPPGDTQYF. CDR3 bases: TGTGCCAGCTCACCACCGGGAGATACGCAGTATTTT.

This rearrangement joins TRBV19 to TRBJ2-2; no firm D call. The CDR3 runs 13 residues. The V end lost 10 bases, the J end lost 5 bases, and 14 bases lay between the germline ends. CDR1 LNHDA and CDR2 SQIVND come from the germline V gene (reference sequence). The CDR3 is CANLLRVTGELFF. The DNA for the CDR3 is TGTGCCAACTTACTTCGGGTTACCGGGGAGCTGTTTTTT.

CDR3 sequence (DNA): TGCGCCAGCAGCTTGGAAACTGGGGTAAACACTGAAGCTTTCTTT. Amino acids: CASSLETGVNTEAFF. This chain connects TRBV5-1 to TRBJ1-1; D call uncertain. The CDR3 contains 15 residues. V was clipped by 0 bases and J by 2 bases, with 11 bases between them. Germline V lookup: CDR1 SGHRS, CDR2 YFSETQ.

This chain joins TRBV6-5 and TRBJ1-1; the D is unclear. CDR3 size: 13 residues. The ends were cut back, 6 bases at V and 6 bases at J, with 14 bases in the middle. In germline, CDR1 is MNHEY, CDR2 SVGAGI. The CDR3 protein is CASRELPSAEAFF. The CDR3 coding sequence is TGTGCCAGCAGGGAGCTACCTTCTGCTGAAGCTTTCTTT.

A remark on this clone: The junction departs from germline at one end; a sequencing error may be responsible. The chain has TRBV5-5 and TRBJ1-1; D is perhaps TRBD1 (6 bases). CDR3 length equals 14 residues. Germline V gives CDR1 SGHKS, CDR2 YYEKEE (reference sequence). The CDR3 DNA is TGTGCCAGCAGCTTGGATACAGGGAACGCTGAAGCTTTCTTT. Translated, it gives CASSLDTGNAEAFF. The full variable domain, rest sourced from reference TRBV5-5 and TRBJ1-1, is DAGVTQSPTHLIKTRGQQVTLRCSPISGHKSVSWYQQVLGQGPQFIFQYYEKEERGRGNFPDRFSARQFPNYSSELNVNALLLGDSALYLCASSLDTGNAEAFFGQGTRLTVV.

V usage is TRBV29-1 and J usage is TRBJ2-2, with 8 bases matching TRBD2. The CDR3 covers 14 residues. Germline CDR1 and CDR2: SQVTM and ANQGSEA. The V and J ends lost 7 bases and 4 bases, in that order; junction bases with no gene match: 8. The CDR3 nucleotides read TGCAGCGCCGGGGGGGGACCCTTCACCGGGGAGCTGTTTTTT. Amino acids: CSAGGGPFTGELFF.

The genes are TRBV7-9 and TRBJ2-5; TRBD2 aligns across 8 bases. This CDR3 is 18 amino acids long. With 3 bases clipped from V and 1 base from J, the junction kept 13 bases outside the gene matches. CDR1 is SEHNR and CDR2 is FQNEAQ in the germline V gene (reference sequence). The CDR3 nucleotides read TGTGCCAGCAGCTTGAGGGTTCCGGGACTAGTGTTCCAAGAGACCCAGTACTTC. Its translation: CASSLRVPGLVFQETQYF.